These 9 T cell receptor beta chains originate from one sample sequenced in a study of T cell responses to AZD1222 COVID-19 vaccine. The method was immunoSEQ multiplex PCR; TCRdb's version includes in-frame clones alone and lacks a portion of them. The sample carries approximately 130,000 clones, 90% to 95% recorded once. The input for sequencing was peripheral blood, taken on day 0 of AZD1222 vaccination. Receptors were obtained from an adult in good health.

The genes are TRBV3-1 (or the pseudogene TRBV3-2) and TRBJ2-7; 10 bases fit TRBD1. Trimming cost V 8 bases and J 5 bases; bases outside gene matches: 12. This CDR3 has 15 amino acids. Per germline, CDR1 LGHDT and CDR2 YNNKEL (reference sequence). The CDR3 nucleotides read TGTGCCAGCGGTTTCTCGGGACAGGGGTTCCACGAGCAGTACTTC. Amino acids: CASGFSGQGFHEQYF.

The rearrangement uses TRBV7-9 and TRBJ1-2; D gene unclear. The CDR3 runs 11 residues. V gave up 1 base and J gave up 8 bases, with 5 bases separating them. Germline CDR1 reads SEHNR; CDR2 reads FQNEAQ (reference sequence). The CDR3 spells CASSLEPGYTF. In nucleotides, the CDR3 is TGTGCCAGCAGCTTAGAACCCGGCTACACCTTC.

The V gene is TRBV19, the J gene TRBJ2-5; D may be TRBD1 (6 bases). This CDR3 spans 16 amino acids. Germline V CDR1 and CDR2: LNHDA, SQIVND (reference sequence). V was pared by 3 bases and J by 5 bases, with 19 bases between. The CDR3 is CASSIKKGRGRETQYF. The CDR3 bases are TGTGCCAGTAGTATTAAGAAGGGCAGGGGTCGGGAGACCCAGTACTTC.

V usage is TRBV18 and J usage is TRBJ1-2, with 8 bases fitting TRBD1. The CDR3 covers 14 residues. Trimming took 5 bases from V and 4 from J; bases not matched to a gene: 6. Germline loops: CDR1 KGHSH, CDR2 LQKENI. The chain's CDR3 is CASSSQGEGYGYTF. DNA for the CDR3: TGTGCCAGCTCATCACAGGGGGAGGGCTATGGCTACACCTTC.

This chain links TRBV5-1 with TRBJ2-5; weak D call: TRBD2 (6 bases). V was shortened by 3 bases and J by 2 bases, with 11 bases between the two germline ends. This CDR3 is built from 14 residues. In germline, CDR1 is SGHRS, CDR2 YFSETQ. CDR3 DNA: TGCGCCAGCAGCTACCCGGGACTGCAAGAGACCCAGTACTTC. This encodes CASSYPGLQETQYF.

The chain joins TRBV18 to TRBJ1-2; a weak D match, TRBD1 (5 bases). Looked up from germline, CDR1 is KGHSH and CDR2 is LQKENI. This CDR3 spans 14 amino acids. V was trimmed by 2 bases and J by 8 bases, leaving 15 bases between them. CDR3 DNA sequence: TGTGCCAGCTCACCAGGGAACACCGGGGACGGCTACACCTTC. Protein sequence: CASSPGNTGDGYTF.

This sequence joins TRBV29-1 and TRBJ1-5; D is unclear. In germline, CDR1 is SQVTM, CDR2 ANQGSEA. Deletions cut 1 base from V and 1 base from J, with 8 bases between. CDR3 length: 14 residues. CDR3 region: CSVEASGSNQPQHF. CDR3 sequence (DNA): TGCAGCGTTGAAGCCAGCGGGAGCAATCAGCCCCAGCATTTT.

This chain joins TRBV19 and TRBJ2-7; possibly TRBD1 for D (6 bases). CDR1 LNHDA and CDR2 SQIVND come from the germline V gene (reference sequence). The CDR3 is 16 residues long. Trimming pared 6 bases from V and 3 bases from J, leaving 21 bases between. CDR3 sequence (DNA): TGTGCCAGTAGGCTAGGAACAGGGAACACCATCTACGAGCAGTACTTC. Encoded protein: CASRLGTGNTIYEQYF. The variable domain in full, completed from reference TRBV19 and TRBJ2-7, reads DGGITQSPKYLFRKEGQNVTLSCEQNLNHDAMYWYRQDPGQGLRLIYYSQIVNDFQKGDIAEGYSVSREKKESFPLTVTSAQKNPTAFYLCASRLGTGNTIYEQYFGPGTRLTVT.

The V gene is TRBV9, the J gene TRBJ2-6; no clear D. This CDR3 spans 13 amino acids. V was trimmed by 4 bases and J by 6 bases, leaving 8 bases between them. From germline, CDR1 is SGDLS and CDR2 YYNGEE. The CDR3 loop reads CASSPSAANVLTF. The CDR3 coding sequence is TGTGCCAGCAGCCCCTCCGCGGCCAACGTCCTGACTTTC.